What follows are 3 T cell receptor beta chains derived from one specimen sequenced in a study of CDR3 diversity in severe acne (dated by TCRdb to the late 2010s). Libraries were made using PCR. TCRdb lists the instrument as Illumina HiSeq 2000. The raw public reads went through TCRdb reprocessing: fastp at Q25, MiXCR clone calling, in-frame beta chains kept. Each entry merges the rows of one CDR3 protein and shows their most common DNA and genes. The sample has more than 70,000 distinct CDR3 sequences on record, 45% to 55% of them singletons. The ten largest make up around 10% of the sample. The specimen was blood. Source of these receptors: a male donor in good health, serving as a control.

The rearrangement links TRBV20-1 to TRBJ2-1; 9 nucleotides align to TRBD1. The germline V gene has CDR1 DFQATT and CDR2 SNEGSKA (reference sequence). CDR3 length equals 14 residues. V dropped 6 bases and J dropped 4; count of bases not matched to a gene: 7. As DNA, the CDR3 is TGCAGTGCCGGCAGGGACAGGGATTACAATGAGCAGTTCTTC. As protein: CSAGRDRDYNEQFF.

The rearrangement links TRBV7-9 to TRBJ2-5; D possibly uses TRBD1 or TRBD2 (7 bases each). Trimming pared 1 base from V and 5 bases from J, leaving 14 bases between. Germline assignment: CDR1 SEHNR and CDR2 FQNEAQ (reference sequence). This CDR3 is 15 amino acids long. This CDR3 reads CASSLEQGGGETQYF. The CDR3 nucleotides read TGTGCCAGCAGCTTAGAGCAGGGGGGAGGGGAGACCCAGTACTTC.

As to this clonotype: One base away lies a much larger clone, so this may be a sequencing read error. The chain uses TRBV6-4 and TRBJ2-3; the match to TRBD2 covers 7 bases. Germline V CDR1 and CDR2: MRHNA, SNTAGT. CDR3 length equals 15 residues. This chain's CDR3 is CAGSDSRELTDTQYF. The DNA for the CDR3 is TGTGCCGGCAGTGACTCGCGGGAGCTCACAGATACGCAGTATTTT.